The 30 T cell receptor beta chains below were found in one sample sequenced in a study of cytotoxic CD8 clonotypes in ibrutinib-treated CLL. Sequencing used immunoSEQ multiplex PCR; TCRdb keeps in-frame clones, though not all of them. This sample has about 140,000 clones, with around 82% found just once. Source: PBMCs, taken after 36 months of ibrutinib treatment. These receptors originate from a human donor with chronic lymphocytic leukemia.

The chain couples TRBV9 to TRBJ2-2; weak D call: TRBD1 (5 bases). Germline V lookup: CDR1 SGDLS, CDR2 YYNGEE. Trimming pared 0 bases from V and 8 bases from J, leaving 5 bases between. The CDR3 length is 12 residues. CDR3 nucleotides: TGTGCCAGCAGCGTAGGGACAGGGGAGCTGTTTTTT. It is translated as CASSVGTGELFF.

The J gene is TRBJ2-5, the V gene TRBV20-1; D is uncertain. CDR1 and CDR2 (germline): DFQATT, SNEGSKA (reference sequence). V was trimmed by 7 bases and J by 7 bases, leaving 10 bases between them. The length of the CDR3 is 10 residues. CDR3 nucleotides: TGCAGTGTCTTTGTGGGGACCCAGTACTTC. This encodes CSVFVGTQYF.

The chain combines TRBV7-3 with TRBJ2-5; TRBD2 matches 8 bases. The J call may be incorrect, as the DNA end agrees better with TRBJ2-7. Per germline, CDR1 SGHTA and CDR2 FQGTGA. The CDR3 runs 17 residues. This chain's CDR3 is CASSLMPPVSGMYEQYF. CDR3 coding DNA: TGTGCCAGCAGCTTAATGCCCCCCGTTAGCGGGATGTACGAGCAGTACTTC.

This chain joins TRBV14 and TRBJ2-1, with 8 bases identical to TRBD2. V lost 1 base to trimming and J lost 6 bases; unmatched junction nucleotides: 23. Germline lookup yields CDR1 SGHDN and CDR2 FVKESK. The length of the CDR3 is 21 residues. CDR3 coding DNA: TGTGCCAGCAGCCAAGGCCTCGGCCTAGCGGGTTCATCCCCTCTAGGCAATGAGCAGTTCTTC. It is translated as CASSQGLGLAGSSPLGNEQFF.

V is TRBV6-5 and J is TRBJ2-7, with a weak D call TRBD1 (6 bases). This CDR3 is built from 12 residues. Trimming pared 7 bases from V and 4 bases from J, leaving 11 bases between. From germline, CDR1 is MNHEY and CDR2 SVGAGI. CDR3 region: CASTRGGYEQYF. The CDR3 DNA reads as TGTGCCAGCACCAGAGGGGGTTACGAGCAGTACTTC.

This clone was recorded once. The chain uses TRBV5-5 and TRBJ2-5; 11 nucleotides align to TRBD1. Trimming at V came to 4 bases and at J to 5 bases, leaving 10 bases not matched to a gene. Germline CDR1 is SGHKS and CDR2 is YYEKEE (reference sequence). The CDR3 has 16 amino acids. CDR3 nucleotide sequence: TGTGCCAGCAGCGGGATGGACAGGGGGCGAGGGGAGACCCAGTACTTC. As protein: CASSGMDRGRGETQYF.

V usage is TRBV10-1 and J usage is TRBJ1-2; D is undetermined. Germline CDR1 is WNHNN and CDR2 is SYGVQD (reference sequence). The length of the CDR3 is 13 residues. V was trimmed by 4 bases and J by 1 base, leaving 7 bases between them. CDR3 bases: TGCGCCAGCAGTGGGGCGAGTAACTATGGCTACACCTTC. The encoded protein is CASSGASNYGYTF.

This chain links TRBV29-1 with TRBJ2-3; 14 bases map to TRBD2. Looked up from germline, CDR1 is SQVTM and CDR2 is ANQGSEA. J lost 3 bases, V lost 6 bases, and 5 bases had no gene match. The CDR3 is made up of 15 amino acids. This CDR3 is CSVLGTSGRTDTQYF. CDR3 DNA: TGCAGCGTCCTCGGGACTAGCGGGAGAACAGATACGCAGTATTTT.

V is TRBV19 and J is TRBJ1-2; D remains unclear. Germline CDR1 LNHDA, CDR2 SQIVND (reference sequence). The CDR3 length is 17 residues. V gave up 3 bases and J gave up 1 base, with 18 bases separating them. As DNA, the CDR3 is TGTGCCAGTAGTATTCTCGGCCAGACTTACCTTAACTATGGCTACACCTTC. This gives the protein CASSILGQTYLNYGYTF. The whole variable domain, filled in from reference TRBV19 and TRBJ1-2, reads DGGITQSPKYLFRKEGQNVTLSCEQNLNHDAMYWYRQDPGQGLRLIYYSQIVNDFQKGDIAEGYSVSREKKESFPLTVTSAQKNPTAFYLCASSILGQTYLNYGYTFGSGTRLTVV.

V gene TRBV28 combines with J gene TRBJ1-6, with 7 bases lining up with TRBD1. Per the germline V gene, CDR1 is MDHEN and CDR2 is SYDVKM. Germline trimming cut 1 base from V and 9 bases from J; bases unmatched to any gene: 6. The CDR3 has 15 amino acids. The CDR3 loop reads CASSLLGTGVSPLHF. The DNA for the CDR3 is TGTGCCAGCAGTTTATTAGGTACAGGGGTTTCACCCCTCCACTTT.

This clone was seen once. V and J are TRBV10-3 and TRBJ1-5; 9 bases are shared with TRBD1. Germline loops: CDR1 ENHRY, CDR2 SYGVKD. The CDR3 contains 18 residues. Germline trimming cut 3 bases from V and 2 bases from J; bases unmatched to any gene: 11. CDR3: CAISEGTGTGSGNQPQHF. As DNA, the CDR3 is TGTGCCATCAGTGAAGGCACCGGGACAGGGAGCGGCAATCAGCCCCAGCATTTT.

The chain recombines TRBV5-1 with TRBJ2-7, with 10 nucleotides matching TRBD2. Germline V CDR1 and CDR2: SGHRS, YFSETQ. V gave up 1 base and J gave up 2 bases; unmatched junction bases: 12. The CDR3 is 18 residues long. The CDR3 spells CASSLRGPTAGGAYEQYF. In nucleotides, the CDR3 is TGCGCCAGCAGCTTGAGGGGGCCTACAGCGGGAGGGGCCTACGAGCAGTACTTC.

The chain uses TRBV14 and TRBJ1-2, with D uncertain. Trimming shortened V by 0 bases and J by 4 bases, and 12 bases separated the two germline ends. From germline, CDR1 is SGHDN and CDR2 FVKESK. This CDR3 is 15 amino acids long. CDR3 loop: CASSQDSTEFYGYTF. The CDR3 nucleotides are TGTGCCAGCAGCCAAGATTCCACGGAGTTCTATGGCTACACCTTC.

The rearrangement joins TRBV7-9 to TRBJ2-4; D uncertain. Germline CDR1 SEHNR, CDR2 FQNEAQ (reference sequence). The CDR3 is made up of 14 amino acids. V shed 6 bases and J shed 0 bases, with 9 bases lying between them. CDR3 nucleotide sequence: TGTGCCAGCAGTCCAATTCTAGCCAAAAACATTCAGTACTTC. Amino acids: CASSPILAKNIQYF.

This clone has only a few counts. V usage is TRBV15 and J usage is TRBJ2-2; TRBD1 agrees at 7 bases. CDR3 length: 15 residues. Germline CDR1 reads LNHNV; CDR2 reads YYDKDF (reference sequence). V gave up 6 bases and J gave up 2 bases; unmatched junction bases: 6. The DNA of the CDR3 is TGTGCCACCAGGAGGACAGGCGCTAACACCGGGGAGCTGTTTTTT. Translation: CATRRTGANTGELFF.

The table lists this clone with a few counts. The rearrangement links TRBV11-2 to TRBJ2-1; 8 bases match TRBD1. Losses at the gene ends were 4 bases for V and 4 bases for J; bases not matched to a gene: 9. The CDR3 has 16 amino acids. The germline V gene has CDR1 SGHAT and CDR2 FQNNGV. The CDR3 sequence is CASSYLGRGLYNEQFF. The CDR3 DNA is TGTGCCAGCAGCTACCTCGGCAGGGGGCTATACAATGAGCAGTTCTTC.

The CDR3 reads CASSPSPTNTGELFF. Written as DNA, the CDR3 is TGTGCCAGCTCACCCAGCCCGACGAACACCGGGGAGCTGTTTTTT. J is TRBJ2-2 and V is TRBV18, with unresolved D. The germline CDR1 and CDR2 sequences are KGHSH and LQKENI. Trimming removed 3 bases at V and 0 bases at J, with 8 bases between. The CDR3 length is 15 residues.

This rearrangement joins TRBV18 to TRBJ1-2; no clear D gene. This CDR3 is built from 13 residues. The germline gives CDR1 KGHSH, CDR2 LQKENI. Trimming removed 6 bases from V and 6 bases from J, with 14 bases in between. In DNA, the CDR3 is TGTGCCAGCTCGCTTCAGTCGGCGCATGGCTACACCTTC. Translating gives CASSLQSAHGYTF.

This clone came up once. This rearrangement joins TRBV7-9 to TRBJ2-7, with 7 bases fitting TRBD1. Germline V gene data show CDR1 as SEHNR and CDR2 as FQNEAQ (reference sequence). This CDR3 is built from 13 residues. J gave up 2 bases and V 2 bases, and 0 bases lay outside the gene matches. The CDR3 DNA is TGTGCCAGCAGCTTAACAGGGGCCTACGAGCAGTACTTC. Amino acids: CASSLTGAYEQYF.

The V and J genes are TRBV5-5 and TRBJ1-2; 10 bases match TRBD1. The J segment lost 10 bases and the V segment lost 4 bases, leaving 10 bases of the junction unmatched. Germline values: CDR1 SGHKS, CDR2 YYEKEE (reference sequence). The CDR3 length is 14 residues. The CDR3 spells CASSRAGTGVAYTF. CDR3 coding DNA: TGTGCCAGCAGCCGAGCCGGGACAGGGGTTGCCTACACCTTC.

The CDR3 nucleotides are TGTGCCAGCAGTGAAGGGGCAGGCAGCAATCAGCCCCAGCATTTT. Protein sequence: CASSEGAGSNQPQHF. This chain joins TRBV6-4 and TRBJ1-5; perhaps TRBD1 as D (5 bases). Trimming pared 3 bases from V and 1 base from J, leaving 10 bases between. The germline CDR1 and CDR2 sequences are MRHNA and SNTAGT. The CDR3 is made up of 15 amino acids.

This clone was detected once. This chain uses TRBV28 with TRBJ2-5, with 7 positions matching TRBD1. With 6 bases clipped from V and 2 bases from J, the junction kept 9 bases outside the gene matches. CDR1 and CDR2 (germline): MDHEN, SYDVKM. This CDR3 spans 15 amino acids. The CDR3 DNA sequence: TGTGCCAGCAGCCAGGGGGTCAGGGCGCAAGAGACCCAGTACTTC. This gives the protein CASSQGVRAQETQYF.

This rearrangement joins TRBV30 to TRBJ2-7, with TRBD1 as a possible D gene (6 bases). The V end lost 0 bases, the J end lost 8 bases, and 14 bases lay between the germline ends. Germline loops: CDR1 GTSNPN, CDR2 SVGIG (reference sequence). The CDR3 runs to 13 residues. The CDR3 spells CAWSVEGRDKQYF. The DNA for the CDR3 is TGTGCCTGGAGTGTAGAGGGACGGGACAAGCAGTACTTC.

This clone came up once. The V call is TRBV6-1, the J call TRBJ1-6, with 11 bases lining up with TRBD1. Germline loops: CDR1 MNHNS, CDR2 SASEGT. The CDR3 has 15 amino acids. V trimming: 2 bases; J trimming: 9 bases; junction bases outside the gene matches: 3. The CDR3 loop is CASSELGQGVSPLHF. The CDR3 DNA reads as TGTGCCAGCAGTGAATTGGGACAGGGGGTTTCACCCCTCCACTTT.

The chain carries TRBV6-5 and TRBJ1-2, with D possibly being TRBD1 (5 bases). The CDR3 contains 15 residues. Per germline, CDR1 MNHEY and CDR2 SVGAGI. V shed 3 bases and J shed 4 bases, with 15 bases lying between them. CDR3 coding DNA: TGTGCCAGCAGTTATACGGACACGCGCCTCTATGGCTACACCTTC. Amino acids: CASSYTDTRLYGYTF.

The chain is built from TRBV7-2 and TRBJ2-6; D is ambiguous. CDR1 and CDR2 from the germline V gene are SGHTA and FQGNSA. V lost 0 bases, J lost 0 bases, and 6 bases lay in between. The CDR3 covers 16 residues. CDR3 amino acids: CASSLARSSGANVLTF. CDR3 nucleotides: TGTGCCAGCAGCTTAGCCCGCTCCTCTGGGGCCAACGTCCTGACTTTC.

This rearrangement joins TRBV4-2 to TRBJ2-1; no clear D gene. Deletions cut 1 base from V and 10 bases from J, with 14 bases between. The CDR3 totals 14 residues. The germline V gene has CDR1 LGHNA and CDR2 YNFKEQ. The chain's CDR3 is CASSQGLSDGEQFF. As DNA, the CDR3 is TGTGCCAGCAGCCAAGGATTGAGCGACGGGGAGCAGTTCTTC.

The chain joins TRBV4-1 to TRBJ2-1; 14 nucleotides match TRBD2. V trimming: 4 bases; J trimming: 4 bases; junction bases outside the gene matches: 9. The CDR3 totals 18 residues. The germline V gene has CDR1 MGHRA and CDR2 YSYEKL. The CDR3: CASSPSRLAGGLYNEQFF. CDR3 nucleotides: TGCGCCAGCAGCCCCAGTCGACTAGCGGGGGGGCTTTACAATGAGCAGTTCTTC.

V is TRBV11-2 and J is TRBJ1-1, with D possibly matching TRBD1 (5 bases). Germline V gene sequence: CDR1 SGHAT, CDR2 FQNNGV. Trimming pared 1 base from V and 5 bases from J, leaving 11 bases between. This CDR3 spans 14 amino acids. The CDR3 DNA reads TGTGCCAGCAGCTTAGCGGGTGGGGGGACTGAAGCTTTCTTT. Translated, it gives CASSLAGGGTEAFF.

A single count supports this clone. The DNA of the CDR3 is TGTGCCAGCAGCTTACTAGCCTTGCGACAAGAGACCCAGTACTTC. Amino acid sequence: CASSLLALRQETQYF. The chain joins TRBV7-2 to TRBJ2-5, with D perhaps matching TRBD2 (5 bases). CDR1 is SGHTA, CDR2 FQGNSA, per germline. V was trimmed by 2 bases and J by 2 bases, leaving 12 bases between them. The CDR3 extends over 15 amino acids. The entire variable domain, with the rest obtained from reference TRBV7-2 and TRBJ2-5, is as follows: GAGVSQSPSNKVTEKGKDVELRCDPISGHTALYWYRQSLGQGLEFLIYFQGNSAPDKSGLPSDRFSAERTGGSVSTLTIQRTQQEDSAVYLCASSLLALRQETQYFGPGTRLLVL.